This T cell receptor (beta chain) was captured in a study of T cells of healthy individuals. TCRdb fed the 5' RACE reads into MiXCR, producing one record per CDR3 protein. The table shows about 96,000 distinct CDR3 sequences, with around 17% occurring only once. CDR3 length: 14 residues. Germline V gene lookup returns CDR1 LGHNA and CDR2 YSLEER. V was trimmed by 1 base and J by 6 bases, leaving 12 bases between them. This clonotype occurred many times. The TCR was taken from a human donor in good health. V and J are TRBV4-3 and TRBJ1-1; D may be TRBD1 (5 bases). CDR3 amino acids: CASSQVGLGAEAFF. CDR3 nucleotide sequence: TGCGCCAGCAGCCAAGTCGGGTTGGGGGCTGAAGCTTTCTTT.